The clone carrying this TCR beta chain was counted a few times. As yet, its antigen is unknown. The CDR3 extends over 15 amino acids. The germline CDR1 and CDR2 sequences are LNHDA and SQIVND (reference sequence). Unmatched junction bases numbered 9, after V lost 5 bases and J lost 6 bases. In TCRdb, the reads were re-called with MiXCR into one record per CDR3 protein. This table has nearly 450,000 distinct CDR3 sequences, roughly 31% appearing once. The data belong to a study of T cell repertoires in cytomegalovirus infection. Study background: CMV infection together with matching HLA type was indicated by public TCR beta signatures.

Study-level points and caveats: It was HLA-C-restricted CMV-specific TCR beta clonotypes that dominated the response ex vivo. Carriage of CMV together with the relevant HLA was identifiable through cumulative public TCR beta family frequency.

This sequence was found in a human donor in good health (CMV status not recorded). Some clones in this sample may be carry-over from other donors' samples. This sequence joins TRBV19 and TRBJ1-1, with 10 bases that match TRBD1. The sequencing sample was made of PBMCs. This chain's CDR3 is CASSGAGTGEAEAFF. CDR3 nucleotides: TGTGCCAGTAGTGGGGCCGGGACAGGGGAGGCTGAAGCTTTCTTT.